This is a list of T cell receptor beta chains from one sample in a study of T cells in Graves' hyperthyroidism and ophthalmopathy. Using its own MiXCR run on the multiplex PCR reads, TCRdb lists one record per CDR3 protein. This sample yields 340,000 or so distinct CDR3 sequences, of which roughly a fifth are seen a single time; around 50% belongs to the top ten. The sequenced sample was blood. These receptors were taken from a woman in her forties or fifties with Graves' hyperthyroidism. Both conserved end residues are part of each CDR3. D genes are given only for firm matches. The size entry is marked missing in some rows and otherwise reads once, few, many or a size class.

TRBJ1-3 few - TRBV3-1 CASSANPPPVGNTIYF TGTGCCAGCAGCGCGAACCCCCCCCCAGTGGGAAACACCATATATTTT
TRBJ2-7 few TRBD2 TRBV6-1 CASSGTSGRQLGYEQYF TGTGCCAGCAGTGGGACTAGCGGGAGGCAGCTAGGCTACGAGCAGTACTTC
TRBJ2-5 many TRBD1 TRBV24-1 CATRPRAGTGETQYF TGTGCCACCAGACCCCGCGCGGGGACAGGAGAGACCCAGTACTTC
TRBJ2-1 many - TRBV20-1 CSARGVRSYNEQFF TGCAGTGCTAGAGGAGTCCGGTCCTACAATGAGCAGTTCTTC
TRBJ1-5 - - TRBV27 CASRHSNQPQHF TGTGCCAGCCGCCATAGCAATCAGCCCCAGCATTTT
TRBJ2-2 few TRBD1 TRBV6-2/TRBV6-3 CASSSYGQGRGTGELFF TGTGCCAGCAGTTCATACGGACAGGGAAGAGGCACCGGGGAGCTGTTTTTT
TRBJ2-3 many TRBD1 TRBV3-1 CASSQAKQGVTDTQYF TGTGCCAGCAGCCAAGCGAAACAGGGGGTTACAGATACGCAGTATTTT
TRBJ1-1 many - TRBV11-1 CASSAEYTEAFF TGTGCCAGCAGCGCAGAATACACTGAAGCTTTCTTT
TRBJ2-5 - TRBD2 TRBV2 CASSEQLAGGRETQYF TGTGCCAGCAGTGAGCAACTAGCGGGAGGTCGGGAGACCCAGTACTTC
TRBJ2-5 - TRBD2 TRBV5-4 CASSTIGGKETQYF TGTGCCAGCAGCACTATCGGGGGGAAAGAGACCCAGTACTTC
TRBJ1-1 many - TRBV12-3/TRBV12-4 CASSLSGWGTEAFF TGTGCCAGCAGTTTATCCGGATGGGGCACTGAAGCTTTCTTT
TRBJ2-1 many TRBD2 TRBV6-2/TRBV6-3 CASGDGRINNEQFF TGTGCCAGCGGAGACGGGAGGATTAACAATGAGCAGTTCTTC
TRBJ2-7 many - TRBV3-1 CASSPLGGGSYEQYF TGTGCCAGCAGCCCTCTCGGGGGCGGCTCCTACGAGCAGTACTTC
TRBJ2-1 many - TRBV2 CASSGSGVNQEQFF TGTGCCAGCAGTGGGAGTGGGGTAAATCAAGAGCAGTTCTTC
TRBJ2-1 - TRBD1 TRBV7-8 CASSNSGTGSYNEQFF TGTGCCAGCAGCAACTCCGGGACAGGGTCCTACAATGAGCAGTTCTTC
TRBJ2-2 many TRBD1 TRBV2 CASWNRDRGSGELFF TGTGCCAGCTGGAACCGGGACAGGGGATCCGGGGAGCTGTTTTTT
TRBJ2-1 many TRBD2 TRBV7-3 CASSKLAGAGYNEQFF TGTGCCAGCAGCAAGTTAGCGGGAGCAGGATACAATGAGCAGTTCTTC
TRBJ1-5 - TRBD1 TRBV6-2/TRBV6-3 CASYDRDKQPQHF TGTGCCAGCTACGACAGGGACAAACAGCCCCAGCATTTT
TRBJ2-1 many - TRBV7-9 CASSQGSLSNEQFF TGTGCCAGCAGTCAAGGGAGCTTGAGCAATGAGCAGTTCTTC
TRBJ2-3 many TRBD1 TRBV20-1 CSARGQAGADTQYF TGCAGTGCTAGGGGACAGGCGGGCGCAGATACGCAGTATTTT
TRBJ2-2 few - TRBV6-1 CASRASSTGELFF TGTGCCAGCAGGGCTAGCAGCACCGGGGAGCTGTTTTTT
TRBJ2-5 many TRBD1 TRBV7-6 CASSLGTGGASGETQYF TGTGCCAGCAGCTTAGGGACAGGGGGCGCATCCGGAGAGACCCAGTACTTC
TRBJ2-5 once TRBD2 TRBV2 CASSLGASGLVETQYF TGTGCCAGCAGTCTTGGGGCTAGCGGGTTAGTAGAGACCCAGTACTTC
TRBJ2-7 few TRBD2 TRBV4-2 CASSQPGLGYEQYF TGTGCCAGCAGCCAGCCGGGACTAGGCTACGAGCAGTACTTC
TRBJ1-1 many - TRBV30 CAWARPDDRINTEAFF TGTGCCTGGGCCCGCCCGGACGACAGAATTAACACTGAAGCTTTCTTT
TRBJ2-5 many - TRBV4-1 CASSQGRGTRQETQYF TGCGCCAGCAGCCAAGGAAGGGGGACTCGGCAAGAGACCCAGTACTTC
TRBJ2-1 many TRBD2 TRBV15 CATSPGLAGYNEQFF TGTGCCACCAGCCCCGGGCTAGCGGGCTACAATGAGCAGTTCTTC
TRBJ2-6 few TRBD2 TRBV2 CASSELGLAVPRSGANVLTF TGTGCCAGCAGTGAATTGGGACTAGCGGTACCCCGCTCTGGGGCCAACGTCCTGACTTTC
TRBJ2-5 - TRBD2 TRBV5-1 CASSWTSGDQETQYF TGCGCCAGCAGCTGGACTAGCGGGGACCAAGAGACCCAGTACTTC
TRBJ1-1 few TRBD1 TRBV5-1 CASSIGQASMNTEAFF TGCGCCAGCAGCATCGGACAGGCCTCCATGAACACTGAAGCTTTCTTT
TRBJ2-7 many TRBD1 TRBV3-1 CASSQDGAGQAQSYEQYF TGTGCCAGCAGCCAAGATGGGGCCGGACAGGCTCAATCCTACGAGCAGTACTTC
TRBJ1-2 once TRBD1 TRBV11-2 CASSEGTGRYDGYTF TGTGCCAGCAGTGAAGGGACAGGGAGATACGATGGCTACACCTTC
TRBJ2-7 many TRBD1 TRBV29-1 CSVEDGTGGNYEQYF TGCAGCGTTGAAGACGGGACAGGGGGAAACTACGAGCAGTACTTC
TRBJ2-7 once TRBD1 TRBV4-2 CASSQVGRDSAYVQYF TGTGCCAGCAGCCAAGTAGGCCGGGACAGTGCCTACGTGCAGTACTTC
TRBJ2-3 - TRBD1 TRBV24-1 CATSDRGQASTDTQYF TGTGCCACCAGTGACCGCGGACAGGCTAGCACAGATACGCAGTATTTT
TRBJ1-1 many TRBD1 TRBV5-1 CASSLRQGASAEAFF TGCGCCAGCAGCCTGAGACAGGGGGCGTCGGCTGAAGCTTTCTTT
TRBJ2-2 few TRBD2 TRBV7-2 CASSLRGLHNGELFF TGTGCCAGCAGCTTAAGGGGACTACATAACGGGGAGCTGTTTTTT
TRBJ2-3 - - TRBV20-1 CSASAPLSTDTQYF TGCAGTGCTAGCGCCCCCCTAAGCACAGATACGCAGTATTTT
TRBJ2-2 many TRBD1 TRBV5-1 CASSFGQGATGELFF TGCGCCAGCAGCTTTGGACAGGGGGCGACCGGGGAGCTGTTTTTT
TRBJ2-7 many TRBD1 TRBV5-1 CASSLGGTGNEQYF TGCGCCAGCAGCTTGGGCGGGACAGGGAACGAGCAGTACTTC
TRBJ2-3 many TRBD1 TRBV20-1 CSASHRGEKDTQYF TGCAGTGCTAGTCACAGGGGGGAAAAAGATACGCAGTATTTT
TRBJ2-3 many - TRBV7-3 CASSLTTGSGTDTQYF TGTGCCAGCAGCTTAACGACGGGGAGTGGCACAGATACGCAGTATTTT
TRBJ2-1 many TRBD1 TRBV5-4 CASSSPGDRDPYNEQFF TGTGCCAGCAGCTCCCCTGGGGACAGGGACCCCTACAATGAGCAGTTCTTC
TRBJ1-1 many - TRBV6-4 CASSDGLRAAAMNTEAFF TGTGCCAGCAGTGACGGGTTAAGGGCGGCAGCCATGAACACTGAAGCTTTCTTT
TRBJ2-5 once TRBD1 TRBV5-6 CAGSRQGQETQYF TGTGCCGGCAGTCGACAGGGCCAAGAGACCCAGTACTTC
TRBJ1-1 few - TRBV7-8 CASKTAMNTEAFF TGTGCCAGCAAGACAGCTATGAACACTGAAGCTTTCTTT
TRBJ2-7 few - TRBV28 CASSLLGAEQYF TGTGCCAGCAGTCTCCTAGGGGCCGAGCAGTACTTC
TRBJ2-1 many TRBD2 TRBV7-8 CASSRGLAGAFDSYNEQFF TGTGCCAGCAGCCGAGGACTAGCGGGAGCCTTCGATTCCTACAATGAGCAGTTCTTC
TRBJ2-3 few - TRBV9 CASSVAHTPSTDTQYF TGTGCCAGCAGCGTAGCTCACACTCCTAGCACAGATACGCAGTATTTT
TRBJ1-1 many - TRBV13 CASSFGGYAEAFF TGTGCCAGCAGCTTTGGGGGCTACGCTGAAGCTTTCTTT
TRBJ1-1 few - TRBV7-9 CASSSDPAANTEAFF TGTGCCAGCAGCTCTGATCCGGCCGCGAACACTGAAGCTTTCTTT
TRBJ1-3 few TRBD1 TRBV9 CASSVGQGIGNTIYF TGTGCCAGCAGCGTAGGACAGGGGATCGGAAACACCATATATTTT
TRBJ2-7 many TRBD2 TRBV4-1 CASSQAPGEGYEQYF TGCGCCAGCAGCCAAGCCCCCGGGGAGGGCTACGAGCAGTACTTC
TRBJ1-1 many - TRBV28 CASSLFTSEAFF TGTGCCAGCAGTTTATTCACGTCTGAAGCTTTCTTT
TRBJ1-1 many - TRBV6-1 CASSLDRTNTEAFF TGTGCCAGCAGTCTCGACAGGACGAACACTGAAGCTTTCTTT